This T cell receptor beta chain was documented in a study of T cell responses to AZD1222 COVID-19 vaccine. Germline CDR1 SGDLS, CDR2 YYNGEE. CDR3 size: 15 residues. V was shortened by 1 base and J by 5 bases, with 14 bases between the two germline ends. Clones were read by immunoSEQ multiplex PCR, and TCRdb kept only the in-frame ones, dropping some. The sample has 110,000 or so clones; around 88% are singletons. This chain connects TRBV9 to TRBJ2-3, with D possibly matching TRBD2 (6 bases). The specimen comprised peripheral blood, sampled 28 days after the second AZD1222 dose. This receptor was identified in an adult who received the AZD1222 COVID-19 vaccine. The DNA for the CDR3 is TGTGCCAGCAGCGTAAACCCGGGGGATTTAGATACGCAGTATTTT. It is translated as CASSVNPGDLDTQYF. Supplemented by reference TRBV9 and TRBJ2-3, the full variable domain reads DSGVTQTPKHLITATGQRVTLRCSPRSGDLSVYWYQQSLDQGLQFLIQYYNGEERAKGNILERFSAQQFPDLHSELNLSSLELGDSALYFCASSVNPGDLDTQYFGPGTRLTVL.